Listed below are T cell receptor beta chains from one sample, sequenced in a study of early T cells in non-severe SARS-CoV-2 infection. Each CDR3 protein is one row after TCRdb ran MiXCR on the 5' RACE reads. In the table there are tens of thousands of distinct CDR3 sequences, approximately 12% of which are singletons. Specimen: whole blood. These TCRs come from an adult who was a healthcare worker with PCR-confirmed SARS-CoV-2 infection or an uninfected control (not recorded which). The CDR3 runs from the conserved cysteine through the conserved F or W. D genes are given only for firm matches. Expanded clones get a size class; other rows say once, few or many, or leave the size out.

cdr3_length,v_call,j_call,clone_size,d_call,cdr3_aa,cdr3_nt
14,TRBV12-3/TRBV12-4,TRBJ2-3,.,TRBD1,CASSRDRDTDTQYF,TGTGCCAGCAGCCGGGACAGGGATACAGATACGCAGTATTTT
17,TRBV20-1,TRBJ1-1,many,TRBD1,CSARDRVQGKGDTEAFF,TGCAGTGCTAGAGATCGGGTACAGGGGAAGGGGGACACTGAAGCTTTCTTT
16,TRBV12-3/TRBV12-4,TRBJ1-5,.,TRBD1,CASSHGTGGREQPQHF,TGTGCCAGCAGCCATGGGACAGGGGGTCGGGAGCAGCCCCAGCATTTT
13,TRBV12-5,TRBJ2-7,many,.,CASGLATTYEQYF,TGTGCTAGTGGTTTGGCTACGACCTACGAGCAGTACTTC
16,TRBV11-2,TRBJ2-2,many,.,CASRSWGPPKAGELFF,TGTGCCAGCAGATCTTGGGGGCCACCCAAAGCCGGGGAGCTGTTTTTT
14,TRBV25-1,TRBJ1-5,many,.,CASSRRESNQPQHF,TGTGCCAGCAGTAGAAGGGAGAGCAATCAGCCCCAGCATTTT
13,TRBV3-1,TRBJ2-7,few,.,CASSVTDRYEQYF,TGTGCCAGCAGCGTAACCGACCGCTACGAGCAGTACTTC
15,TRBV6-6,TRBJ2-1,many,.,CASSQGGALYNEQFF,TGTGCCAGCTCCCAGGGGGGGGCCCTCTACAATGAGCAGTTCTTC
15,TRBV5-5,TRBJ2-7,many,TRBD1,CASSFRQGGTYEQYF,TGTGCCAGCAGCTTTAGACAGGGGGGAACCTACGAGCAGTACTTC
13,TRBV5-1,TRBJ2-7,few,.,CASSLDFSYEQYF,TGCGCCAGCAGCTTGGACTTCTCCTACGAGCAGTACTTC
11,TRBV6-2/TRBV6-3,TRBJ2-1,many,.,CASSYFREQFF,TGTGCCAGCAGTTACTTCAGGGAGCAGTTCTTC
13,TRBV6-1,TRBJ2-4,many,TRBD2,CASSEGEGYIQYF,TGTGCCAGCAGTGAAGGGGAGGGGTACATTCAGTACTTC
13,TRBV7-2,TRBJ1-5,few,TRBD1,CASSTDRAQPQHF,TGTGCCAGCAGTACAGACAGGGCTCAGCCCCAGCATTTT
15,TRBV18,TRBJ2-1,few,.,CASSPPSWVWDEQFF,TGTGCCAGCTCACCACCGAGTTGGGTCTGGGATGAGCAGTTCTTC
16,TRBV12-3/TRBV12-4,TRBJ1-5,few,.,CASIPSGSSYNQPQHF,TGTGCCAGCATCCCAAGCGGGTCCAGCTACAATCAGCCCCAGCATTTT
14,TRBV30,TRBJ2-7,few,TRBD1,CAFQAWTGGSEQYF,TGTGCCTTCCAGGCCTGGACAGGGGGATCCGAGCAGTACTTC
16,TRBV11-3,TRBJ2-2,few,.,CASSFEGTGNTGELFF,TGTGCCAGCAGCTTTGAGGGGACGGGTAACACCGGGGAGCTGTTTTTT
13,TRBV14,TRBJ2-2,.,.,CASSQLFPGELFF,TGTGCCAGCAGCCAACTTTTTCCCGGGGAGCTGTTTTTT
17,TRBV20-1,TRBJ1-3,many,.,CSARDLSPQASGNTIYF,TGCAGTGCTAGAGATCTTTCCCCACAGGCCTCTGGAAACACCATATATTTT
16,TRBV6-4,TRBJ2-2,medium-sized,.,CASTVDSDSNTGELFF,TGTGCCAGCACCGTGGACAGCGATTCGAACACCGGGGAGCTGTTTTTT
14,TRBV7-8,TRBJ1-3,many,.,CASSPGTSGNTIYF,TGTGCCAGCAGCCCAGGGACCTCTGGAAACACCATATATTTT
12,TRBV6-2/TRBV6-3,TRBJ1-1,many,.,CASSYRNTEAFF,TGTGCCAGCAGTTACAGGAACACTGAAGCTTTCTTT
13,TRBV2,TRBJ2-7,.,.,CASSETTSYEQYF,TGTGCCAGCAGTGAAACTACCTCCTACGAGCAGTACTTC
14,TRBV11-2,TRBJ1-3,.,.,CASSGTRSGNTIYF,TGTGCCAGCAGCGGGACAAGATCTGGAAACACCATATATTTT
15,TRBV4-1,TRBJ1-1,.,TRBD1,CASSQETDRANEAFF,TGCGCCAGCAGCCAAGAGACAGACAGGGCAAACGAAGCTTTCTTT
14,TRBV29-1,TRBJ1-2,.,.,CSVSAGTLNYGYTF,TGCAGCGTTTCGGCCGGGACACTGAACTATGGCTACACCTTC
19,TRBV9,TRBJ1-1,few,.,CASSVASRVDALGYTEAFF,TGTGCCAGCAGCGTCGCCTCGAGGGTAGATGCATTGGGGTACACTGAAGCTTTCTTT
14,TRBV4-3,TRBJ1-4,many,.,CASSQDSRNEKLFF,TGCGCCAGCAGCCAAGACAGCAGGAATGAAAAACTGTTTTTT
13,TRBV11-2,TRBJ2-5,many,.,CASSVPGGETQYF,TGTGCCAGCAGCGTACCAGGGGGGGAGACCCAGTACTTC
12,TRBV5-5,TRBJ2-1,many,.,CASSLAQGEQFF,TGTGCCAGCAGCTTGGCCCAGGGGGAGCAGTTCTTC
17,TRBV9,TRBJ1-5,.,.,CASSVARIQGNGQPQHF,TGTGCCAGCAGCGTAGCCCGAATACAGGGAAATGGGCAGCCCCAGCATTTT
15,TRBV7-9,TRBJ2-3,many,TRBD2,CASSLTSGGTDTQYF,TGTGCCAGCAGCTTGACTAGCGGGGGCACAGATACGCAGTATTTT
13,TRBV11-2,TRBJ2-5,few,.,CASSLGFAETQYF,TGTGCCAGCAGCTTAGGATTTGCCGAGACCCAGTACTTC
16,TRBV6-2/TRBV6-3,TRBJ2-2,many,TRBD1,CASNPGQEVNTGELFF,TGTGCCAGCAACCCAGGACAGGAGGTTAACACCGGGGAGCTGTTTTTT
13,TRBV7-2,TRBJ2-5,.,.,CASSLRLDETQYF,TGTGCCAGCAGCTTAAGGCTTGACGAGACCCAGTACTTC
15,TRBV3-1,TRBJ2-5,few,.,CASSPHPIGQETQYF,TGTGCCAGCAGCCCTCACCCCATCGGCCAAGAGACCCAGTACTTC
15,TRBV9,TRBJ2-3,many,TRBD2,CASSMRTSGADTQYF,TGTGCCAGCAGCATGAGGACTAGCGGGGCAGATACGCAGTATTTT
14,TRBV20-1,TRBJ2-6,.,.,CSARGSTGANVLTF,TGCAGTGCCCGGGGTTCTACTGGGGCCAACGTCCTGACTTTC
13,TRBV25-1,TRBJ2-7,few,.,CASSEQFSYEQYF,TGTGCCAGCAGTGAACAGTTCTCCTACGAGCAGTACTTC
15,TRBV6-6,TRBJ1-2,many,TRBD1,CASSYSPGQGNGYTF,TGTGCCAGCAGTTATTCTCCGGGACAGGGGAATGGCTACACCTTC
14,TRBV14,TRBJ1-4,many,.,CASSLNRGNEKLFF,TGTGCCAGCAGCCTGAATCGGGGGAATGAAAAACTGTTTTTT
11,TRBV2,TRBJ2-7,.,.,CAPNRPYEQYF,TGTGCCCCCAACCGACCCTACGAGCAGTACTTC
15,TRBV2,TRBJ2-7,many,TRBD2,CASRGWASGTYEQYF,TGTGCCAGCAGGGGTTGGGCTAGCGGTACCTACGAGCAGTACTTC
13,TRBV10-3,TRBJ1-2,many,.,CAISAGRSYGYTF,TGTGCCATCAGTGCGGGACGGTCCTATGGCTACACCTTC
11,TRBV29-1,TRBJ2-5,many,.,CSVVRVETQYF,TGCAGCGTTGTCCGGGTAGAGACCCAGTACTTC
13,TRBV7-9,TRBJ2-3,many,.,CASSLEAVYTQYF,TGTGCCAGCAGCTTAGAGGCGGTTTATACGCAGTATTTT
15,TRBV7-9,TRBJ2-2,many,TRBD1,CASSFGQGDTGELFF,TGTGCCAGCAGCTTCGGACAGGGCGACACCGGGGAGCTGTTTTTT
15,TRBV5-5,TRBJ2-1,.,.,CASSLDGDLYNEQFF,TGTGCCAGCAGCTTGGACGGGGACCTCTACAATGAGCAGTTCTTC
16,TRBV3-1,TRBJ2-5,.,.,CASSQDRQGYEETQYF,TGTGCCAGCAGCCAAGATCGGCAGGGGTACGAAGAGACCCAGTACTTC
18,TRBV19,TRBJ2-3,many,TRBD2,CASSASNTLGLATDTQYF,TGTGCCAGTAGTGCCTCCAACACCCTGGGACTAGCAACAGATACGCAGTATTTT
17,TRBV29-1,TRBJ2-5,many,TRBD2,CSVPGRPPSGAQETQYF,TGCAGCGTTCCCGGAAGACCCCCTAGCGGGGCCCAAGAGACCCAGTACTTC
15,TRBV5-4,TRBJ1-2,many,.,CASSLKRTLNYGYTF,TGTGCCAGCAGCTTAAAACGGACACTTAACTATGGCTACACCTTC
13,TRBV30,TRBJ2-3,.,.,CAWSFRAPDTQYF,TGTGCCTGGAGTTTCCGGGCCCCGGATACGCAGTATTTT
15,TRBV11-2,TRBJ2-5,few,.,CASSRAPRAEETQYF,TGTGCCAGCAGCCGAGCCCCGAGGGCGGAAGAGACCCAGTACTTC
16,TRBV11-2,TRBJ2-5,many,.,CASSRLRTGVQETQYF,TGTGCCAGCAGCAGGCTACGGACGGGGGTTCAAGAGACCCAGTACTTC
13,TRBV13,TRBJ2-5,.,.,CASSLVWDETQYF,TGTGCCAGCAGCTTAGTCTGGGATGAGACCCAGTACTTC